This TCR beta chain is from a study of blood T cell repertoires in COVID-19. The protocol was immunoSEQ multiplex PCR, while the TCRdb copy is restricted to in-frame clones and leaves out a portion. This repertoire shows approximately 60,000 clones, approximately 90% found once; its top ten account for 22%. This TCR was sampled from an elderly woman with COVID-19, enrolled during active disease. The specimen sequenced was peripheral blood.

This CDR3 reads CASSLDRGPKEQFF. As DNA, the CDR3 is TGTGCCAGCAGCTTAGACAGGGGGCCGAAGGAGCAGTTCTTC. This chain links TRBV11-2 with TRBJ2-1, with 8 bases matching TRBD1. CDR1 and CDR2 (germline): SGHAT, FQNNGV. The V segment lost 0 bases and the J segment 10 bases; nucleotides outside the gene matches: 5. This CDR3 comprises 14 residues. The full variable domain, rest sourced from reference TRBV11-2 and TRBJ2-1, is EAGVAQSPRYKIIEKRQSVAFWCNPISGHATLYWYQQILGQGPKLLIQFQNNGVVDDSQLPKDRFSAERLKGVDSTLKIQPAKLEDSAVYLCASSLDRGPKEQFFGPGTRLTVL.